The 32 T cell receptor beta chains below were found in one sample sequenced in a study of cytomegalovirus exposure and HLA in healthy donors. In the PCR, 60 Vbeta and 13 Jbeta primers were used. TCRdb's table, derived via immunoSEQ multiplex PCR, lists solely in-frame clones and lacks some. Of approximately 92,000 clones in the sample, nearly 70% are singletons; the top ten hold approximately 2.9%. The sequenced sample was PBMCs. These receptors were obtained from a man aged 45-65 years in good health and CMV-seronegative.

V usage is TRBV6-5 and J usage is TRBJ1-2; a weak D match, TRBD1 (5 bases). The CDR3 loop spans 13 amino acids. CDR1 and CDR2 from the germline V gene are MNHEY and SVGAGI. V was pared by 8 bases and J by 3 bases, with 13 bases between. CDR3 bases: TGTGCCAGCTCAAGGACCAGGGACTATGGCTACACCTTC. It is translated as CASSRTRDYGYTF.

This clone was observed a few times. This rearrangement joins TRBV6-5 to TRBJ1-1; no clear D. The germline V gene encodes CDR1 MNHEY and CDR2 SVGAGI. The CDR3 covers 13 residues. With 2 bases removed from V and 1 base from J, the gap between germline ends came to 5 bases. DNA of the CDR3: TGTGCCAGCAGTTACGCGGAGAACACTGAAGCTTTCTTT. Amino acids: CASSYAENTEAFF.

The chain is built from TRBV25-1 and TRBJ2-5; TRBD2 agrees at 10 bases. The V and J ends lost 5 bases and 5 bases, in that order; junction bases with no gene match: 8. CDR1 is MGHDK, CDR2 SYGVNS, per germline. This CDR3 has 15 residues. The CDR3 here is CASSLGLAGAETQYF. CDR3 bases: TGTGCCAGCAGTTTAGGGCTAGCGGGAGCGGAGACCCAGTACTTC.

This clone was counted only a few times. The chain carries TRBV10-2 and TRBJ2-2; 8 positions match TRBD2. After removal of 7 bases from V and 0 bases from J, the junction contained 4 bases not matched to a gene. The CDR3 sequence is 15 residues long. Per the germline V gene, CDR1 is WSHSY and CDR2 is SAAADI. The DNA for the CDR3 is TGCGCCAGCATGGGCGGGAGGACGAACACCGGGGAGCTGTTTTTT. Translated, it gives CASMGGRTNTGELFF.

This clone was detected only a few times. The chain combines TRBV21-1 with TRBJ2-7; the table's D call of TRBD1 was not tested on the DNA. TRBV21-1 is labeled a pseudogene. This CDR3 has 19 residues. Here the CDR3 DNA reads TGTGCCAGCAGCAAACCTCCCGGGCAGGGCCCTTACGTCTCCTACGAGCAGTACGTC. Translation: CASSKPPGQGPYVSYEQYV.

This rearrangement joins TRBV28 to TRBJ1-5; a possible D gene is TRBD1 (5 bases). Between the trimmed V and J ends, which lost 3 bases and 6 bases, there was a span of 9 bases. This CDR3 is 13 amino acids long. The germline V gene has CDR1 MDHEN and CDR2 SYDVKM. CDR3 sequence (DNA): TGTGCCAGCAGTTTCGGCAGGGTTCAGCCCCAGCATTTT. It is translated as CASSFGRVQPQHF.

The gene calls are TRBV19 and TRBJ2-5, with 8 bases matching TRBD2. CDR1 and CDR2 from the germline V gene are LNHDA and SQIVND (reference sequence). V trimming: 6 bases; J trimming: 5 bases; junction bases outside the gene matches: 11. The CDR3 sequence is 15 residues long. The CDR3 loop reads CASSIRRGGGETQYF. CDR3 sequence (DNA): TGTGCCAGTAGCATACGTCGGGGGGGTGGGGAGACCCAGTACTTC.

This rearrangement joins TRBV5-4 to TRBJ1-3; 9 bases align to TRBD1. Germline values: CDR1 SGHNT, CDR2 YYREEE (reference sequence). The CDR3 has 17 amino acids. Trimming cost V 0 bases and J 3 bases; bases outside gene matches: 7. DNA of the CDR3: TGTGCCAGCAGCTTGGAGCCGGGACAGGGCATTGGAAACACCATATATTTT. Protein sequence: CASSLEPGQGIGNTIYF.

This chain links TRBV5-1 with TRBJ2-6; tentative D call: TRBD1 (6 bases). Germline CDR1 and CDR2: SGHRS and YFSETQ. The CDR3 has 17 amino acids. Trimming stripped 6 bases from V and 0 bases from J, with 16 bases between. This CDR3 is CASKQGSSHSGANVLTF. CDR3 sequence (DNA): TGCGCCAGCAAGCAGGGGTCATCCCACTCTGGGGCCAACGTCCTGACTTTC.

This chain uses TRBV27 with TRBJ1-3, with 7 bases fitting TRBD1. Germline-derived CDR1 and CDR2 are MNHEY and SMNVEV (reference sequence). V lost 6 bases to trimming and J lost 2 bases; unmatched junction nucleotides: 4. The CDR3 loop spans 14 amino acids. Here the CDR3 DNA reads TGTGCCAGCAGGACAGGGAAAGCTGGAAACACCATATATTTT. As protein: CASRTGKAGNTIYF.

V and J are TRBV10-3 and TRBJ1-1; 8 bases match TRBD1. Losses at the gene ends were 2 bases for V and 4 bases for J; bases not matched to a gene: 3. This CDR3 is built from 14 residues. Germline V gene sequence: CDR1 ENHRY, CDR2 SYGVKD. The CDR3 DNA reads TGTGCCATCAGTGAGACGACAGGGGCCACTGAAGCTTTCTTT. Residues: CAISETTGATEAFF.

This clone was recorded only once. This chain uses TRBV10-3 with TRBJ1-3; D is perhaps TRBD1 (5 bases). Trimming stripped 6 bases from V and 2 bases from J, with 8 bases between. The CDR3 is 13 amino acids. The germline V gene encodes CDR1 ENHRY and CDR2 SYGVKD. The CDR3 DNA is TGTGCCATCAGGGCAGGGCCTGGAAACACCATATATTTT. This gives the protein CAIRAGPGNTIYF.

The CDR3 here is CASSLYRAWGTEAFF. The CDR3 bases are TGTGCCAGCAGCTTGTACAGGGCGTGGGGCACTGAAGCTTTCTTT. The chain employs TRBV5-8 and TRBJ1-1; possible D gene TRBD1, 6 bases. V lost 1 base to trimming and J lost 4 bases, with 14 bases between them. The CDR3 totals 15 residues. The V gene's germline CDR1 is SGHTS and CDR2 YDEGEE.

V is TRBV18 and J is TRBJ2-7, with D possibly being TRBD1 (5 bases). The V and J ends lost 3 bases and 2 bases respectively, with 11 bases between them. CDR1 is KGHSH, CDR2 LQKENI, per germline. The CDR3 is 14 amino acids. The CDR3 reads CASSPGQGPYEQYV. The CDR3 DNA reads TGTGCCAGCTCACCGGGGCAGGGTCCCTACGAGCAGTACGTC.

This chain uses TRBV10-3 with TRBJ2-5, with a weak D call TRBD1 (6 bases). Trimming left V 5 bases short and J 5 bases short, with 6 bases between. CDR1 ENHRY and CDR2 SYGVKD come from the germline V gene. This CDR3 is 11 amino acids long. CDR3 in amino acids: CAISTGETQYF. CDR3 nucleotide sequence: TGTGCCATCAGTACAGGGGAGACCCAGTACTTC.

The rearrangement uses TRBV6-1 and TRBJ2-3; 7 bases are a match to TRBD1. Germline V lookup: CDR1 MNHNS, CDR2 SASEGT. Germline trimming cut 7 bases from V and 1 base from J; bases unmatched to any gene: 5. The CDR3 covers 14 residues. CDR3 protein: CASTGTVRTDTQYF. CDR3 coding DNA: TGTGCCAGCACTGGGACAGTACGCACAGATACGCAGTATTTT.

The CDR3 protein is CASSVELAETGELFF. CDR3 in DNA: TGTGCCAGCAGCGTAGAACTAGCGGAGACCGGGGAGCTGTTTTTT. The gene calls are TRBV9 and TRBJ2-2, with 8 bases fitting TRBD2. Per the germline V gene, CDR1 is SGDLS and CDR2 is YYNGEE. J lost 5 bases, V lost 0 bases, and 3 bases had no gene match. This CDR3 contains 15 residues.

CDR3 residues: CASSLVLYGYTF. In DNA form, the CDR3 reads TGTGCCAGCAGCTTAGTCCTCTATGGCTACACCTTC. This chain joins TRBV7-2 and TRBJ1-2; D remains ambiguous. The CDR3 totals 12 residues. V lost 1 base, J lost 4 bases, and 4 bases lay in between. Germline-derived CDR1 and CDR2 are SGHTA and FQGNSA.

V gene TRBV6-1 combines with J gene TRBJ2-2; D perhaps matches TRBD2 (5 bases). Trimming removed 6 bases at V and 4 bases at J, with 12 bases between. Germline-derived CDR1 and CDR2 are MNHNS and SASEGT. The CDR3 length is 14 residues. In nucleotides, the CDR3 is TGTGCCAGCAGAAAATCGGGGTCCACCGGGGAGCTGTTTTTT. Translation: CASRKSGSTGELFF.

J is TRBJ2-7 and V is TRBV4-3; 7 positions match TRBD1. V lost 4 bases and J lost 5; bases outside the gene matches: 17. Germline loops: CDR1 LGHNA, CDR2 YSLEER. The CDR3 covers 17 residues. The CDR3 DNA follows: TGCGCCAGCAGCCGCCGGATCGGACAGGACCTAGTCCACGAGCAGTACTTC. Its translation: CASSRRIGQDLVHEQYF.

J is TRBJ2-2 and V is TRBV27, with D uncertain. The CDR3 sequence is 15 residues long. In germline, CDR1 is MNHEY, CDR2 SMNVEV (reference sequence). The V and J ends lost 6 bases and 2 bases respectively, with 13 bases between them. The CDR3 DNA reads TGTGCCAGCAGAATCTTTCCCCTAAACACCGGGGAGCTGTTTTTT. This codes for CASRIFPLNTGELFF.

This clone was found a few times. The chain recombines TRBV11-1 with TRBJ1-1; 7 bases match TRBD1. Losses at the gene ends were 5 bases for V and 4 bases for J; bases not matched to a gene: 4. The CDR3 is made up of 13 amino acids. Germline V gene data show CDR1 as SGHAT and CDR2 as FQDESV (reference sequence). CDR3 bases: TGTGCCAGCAGCCGTGGGACAGCCACTGAAGCTTTCTTT. This gives the protein CASSRGTATEAFF. Full variable domain (outside the CDR3, taken from reference TRBV11-1 and TRBJ1-1): EAEVAQSPRYKITEKSQAVAFWCDPISGHATLYWYRQILGQGPELLVQFQDESVVDDSQLPKDRFSAERLKGVDSTLKIQPAELGDSAMYLCASSRGTATEAFFGQGTRLTVV.

CDR3 DNA: TGTGCCAGCAGTTCTCCGGGACAGGATCTTCGGCCCCAGCATTTT. Its protein product is CASSSPGQDLRPQHF. The chain carries TRBV6-6 and TRBJ1-5; 8 bases map to TRBD1. CDR1 and CDR2 from the germline V gene are MNHNY and SVGAGI (reference sequence). The trim removed 4 bases at V and 9 bases at J, leaving 11 bases unmatched. The CDR3 extends over 15 amino acids.

This chain connects TRBV5-1 to TRBJ1-1; 9 nucleotides agree with TRBD1. The CDR3 has 15 residues. The germline gives CDR1 SGHRS, CDR2 YFSETQ. V lost 2 bases and J lost 5; bases outside the gene matches: 7. DNA of the CDR3: TGCGCCAGCAGCTTACAGGGGGCAAGGGGGACTGAAGCTTTCTTT. Translation: CASSLQGARGTEAFF.

This clone was seen only a few times. V gene TRBV2 combines with J gene TRBJ2-3, with 10 bases fitting TRBD2. Germline trimming cut 6 bases from V and 6 bases from J; bases unmatched to any gene: 9. The CDR3 totals 15 residues. The germline gives CDR1 SNHLY, CDR2 FYNNEI. As DNA, the CDR3 is TGTGCCAGCAGAAGGATAGGACTAGCGGCTGATACGCAGTATTTT. This translates into CASRRIGLAADTQYF.

A single count supports this clone. The chain carries TRBV2 and TRBJ1-5, with a possible D match to TRBD1 (6 bases). Germline CDR1 SNHLY, CDR2 FYNNEI. This CDR3 has 15 residues. V was pared by 3 bases and J by 9 bases, with 18 bases between. CDR3 DNA sequence: TGTGCCAGCAGTGACCCCAGGGGTGTTACGGGGCCCCAGCATTTT. It yields the protein CASSDPRGVTGPQHF. Using reference TRBV2 and TRBJ1-5 for the parts outside the CDR3, the full variable domain is EPEVTQTPSHQVTQMGQEVILRCVPISNHLYFYWYRQILGQKVEFLVSFYNNEISEKSEIFDDQFSVERPDGSNFTLKIRSTKLEDSAMYFCASSDPRGVTGPQHFGDGTRLSIL.

V gene TRBV7-6 combines with J gene TRBJ2-1, with D tentatively TRBD2 (6 bases). CDR3 size: 16 residues. CDR1 is SGHVS and CDR2 is FNYEAQ in the germline V gene. V was trimmed by 2 bases and J by 9 bases, leaving 20 bases between them. The CDR3 region has the DNA TGTGCCAGCAGCTTACTCGGGGGTAACATAAATGGTGAGCAGTTCTTC. Amino acid sequence: CASSLLGGNINGEQFF.

DNA of the CDR3: TGTGCCAGCCACCGGGACAGTAACTATGGCTACACCTTC. This sequence encodes CASHRDSNYGYTF. The gene calls are TRBV6-1 and TRBJ1-2, with TRBD1 matching over 7 bases. Looked up from germline, CDR1 is MNHNS and CDR2 is SASEGT. V dropped 8 bases and J dropped 1; count of bases not matched to a gene: 4. CDR3 size: 13 residues.

The rearrangement links TRBV11-2 to TRBJ1-4, with a weak D call TRBD1 (5 bases). V gave up 5 bases and J gave up 10 bases, with 14 bases separating them. The CDR3 sequence is 13 residues long. CDR1 and CDR2 from the germline V gene are SGHAT and FQNNGV. The CDR3 DNA is TGTGCCAGCAGCCGACGGGGGGATGGAAAACTGTTTTTT. Its protein product is CASSRRGDGKLFF.

The V and J genes are TRBV4-1 and TRBJ2-3, with TRBD1 identical over 7 bases. With 1 base clipped from V and 2 bases from J, the junction kept 6 bases outside the gene matches. Germline V CDR1 and CDR2: MGHRA, YSYEKL. This CDR3 comprises 16 residues. The CDR3 nucleotides read TGCGCCAGCAGCCAAGGCCCAGGGGGTTTCACAGATACGCAGTATTTT. This gives the protein CASSQGPGGFTDTQYF.

CDR3: CASRPIAGTEAFF. As DNA, the CDR3 is TGTGCCAGCCGACCTATCGCAGGAACAGAAGCTTTCTTT. V is TRBV27 and J is TRBJ1-1; no clear D. V was clipped by 8 bases and J by 8 bases, with 18 bases between them. CDR1 MNHEY and CDR2 SMNVEV come from the germline V gene (reference sequence). CDR3 length: 13 residues.

This chain joins TRBV5-4 and TRBJ1-1; TRBD1 agrees at 7 bases. With 4 bases clipped from V and 5 bases from J, the junction kept 11 bases outside the gene matches. Germline V gives CDR1 SGHNT, CDR2 YYREEE (reference sequence). The CDR3 extends over 15 amino acids. The CDR3 protein is CASSPFRRGSTEAFF. In DNA form, the CDR3 reads TGTGCCAGCAGCCCGTTTCGCAGGGGGAGTACTGAAGCTTTCTTT. The full variable domain, completed using reference TRBV5-4 and TRBJ1-1, is ETGVTQSPTHLIKTRGQQVTLRCSSQSGHNTVSWYQQALGQGPQFIFQYYREEENGRGNFPPRFSGLQFPNYSSELNVNALELDDSALYLCASSPFRRGSTEAFFGQGTRLTVV.